Following are 9 T cell receptor beta chains from one sample sequenced in a study of cytomegalovirus exposure and HLA in healthy donors. The primer mix had 60 Vbeta and 13 Jbeta primers. The data were produced by immunoSEQ multiplex PCR, yet TCRdb's version contains in-frame clones alone and is incomplete. The data contain tens of thousands of clones, roughly two thirds of them seen just once; the ten biggest clones take up 7.5% to 8%. Sequencing was carried out using PBMCs. The receptors were gathered from a man aged 40-50 years in good health and CMV-seropositive.

In its sample, this clone was seen a few times. The gene calls are TRBV5-8 and TRBJ1-1; D is unresolved. V shed 3 bases and J shed 0 bases, with 18 bases lying between them. The CDR3 has 17 amino acids. Per germline, CDR1 SGHTS and CDR2 YDEGEE. CDR3 sequence: CASSSWGDSRMNTEAFF. Written as DNA, the CDR3 is TGTGCCAGCAGCTCTTGGGGAGACTCCAGGATGAACACTGAAGCTTTCTTT.

This clone was detected a few times. The chain combines TRBV10-2 with TRBJ2-2, with a weak D call TRBD1 (5 bases). Trimming removed 3 bases at V and 1 base at J, with 12 bases between. The CDR3 contains 16 residues. Germline V gives CDR1 WSHSY, CDR2 SAAADI. The DNA for the CDR3 is TGCGCCAGCAGTGACCAGCAACAGGAGAACACCGGGGAGCTGTTTTTT. Amino acids: CASSDQQQENTGELFF.

The V gene is TRBV25-1, the J gene TRBJ1-1; TRBD1 aligns across 10 bases. The V segment lost 2 bases and the J segment 3 bases; nucleotides outside the gene matches: 3. CDR1 is MGHDK and CDR2 is SYGVNS in the germline V gene. The CDR3 is 15 amino acids. This CDR3 is CASSEGGTGDTEAFF. The CDR3, as DNA: TGTGCCAGCAGTGAAGGGGGGACAGGGGACACTGAAGCTTTCTTT.

A remark on this clone: Germline and junction disagree at one end, which may indicate a read error. The chain couples TRBV4-1 to TRBJ2-3; perhaps TRBD1 as D (6 bases). The CDR3 loop spans 15 amino acids. Per the germline V gene, CDR1 is MGHRA and CDR2 is YSYEKL. For the CDR3, the DNA is TGCGCCAGCAGACAAGCAGGGGTGAGCACAGATACGCAGTATTTT. Amino acid sequence: CASRQAGVSTDTQYF.

This chain links TRBV28 with TRBJ2-6; TRBD1 agrees at 9 bases. The V and J ends lost 5 bases and 2 bases, in that order; junction bases with no gene match: 4. The V gene's germline CDR1 is MDHEN and CDR2 SYDVKM. This CDR3 has 16 residues. CDR3 sequence (DNA): TGTGCCAGCAGTCCTGGGACAGGGACTGGGGCCAACGTCCTGACTTTC. Translating it yields CASSPGTGTGANVLTF.

This clone was seen more than once but under ten times. Distinct nucleotide sequences in the sample also encode this CDR3. The gene calls are TRBV5-1 and TRBJ2-2, with 9 bases that match TRBD2. V was pared by 3 bases and J by 2 bases, with 5 bases of the junction left unmatched. The CDR3 runs 16 residues. The germline V gene has CDR1 SGHRS and CDR2 YFSETQ. In nucleotides, the CDR3 is TGCGCCAGCAGCTCCTTGACTAGCGGCAACACCGGGGAGCTGTTTTTT. This sequence encodes CASSSLTSGNTGELFF.

This chain connects TRBV6-6 to TRBJ2-1; maybe TRBD1 (5 bases). The germline V gene has CDR1 MNHNY and CDR2 SVGAGI (reference sequence). With 6 bases removed from V and 0 bases from J, the gap between germline ends came to 12 bases. This CDR3 has 15 residues. The CDR3: CASRQHRSSYNEQFF. CDR3 in DNA: TGTGCCAGCAGACAGCACAGGAGCTCCTACAATGAGCAGTTCTTC.

This clone was seen only once. V usage is TRBV10-3 and J usage is TRBJ1-5; 9 bases line up with TRBD1. This CDR3 has 12 residues. V gave up 10 bases and J gave up 4 bases; unmatched junction bases: 2. The V gene's germline CDR1 is ENHRY and CDR2 SYGVKD. The CDR3 region is CATGQGNQPQHF. The CDR3 bases are TGTGCCACGGGACAGGGAAATCAGCCCCAGCATTTT.

This clone has a single count. The chain uses TRBV13 and TRBJ1-5; 7 bases map to TRBD1. The CDR3 is 15 amino acids. J was trimmed by 6 bases and V by 2 bases; bases with no gene match: 7. Germline CDR1 PRHDT, CDR2 FYEKMQ (reference sequence). Here the CDR3 DNA reads TGTGCCAGCAGCTTAAGAGGGGCAGGGGGTCAGCCCCAGCATTTT. This gives the protein CASSLRGAGGQPQHF.